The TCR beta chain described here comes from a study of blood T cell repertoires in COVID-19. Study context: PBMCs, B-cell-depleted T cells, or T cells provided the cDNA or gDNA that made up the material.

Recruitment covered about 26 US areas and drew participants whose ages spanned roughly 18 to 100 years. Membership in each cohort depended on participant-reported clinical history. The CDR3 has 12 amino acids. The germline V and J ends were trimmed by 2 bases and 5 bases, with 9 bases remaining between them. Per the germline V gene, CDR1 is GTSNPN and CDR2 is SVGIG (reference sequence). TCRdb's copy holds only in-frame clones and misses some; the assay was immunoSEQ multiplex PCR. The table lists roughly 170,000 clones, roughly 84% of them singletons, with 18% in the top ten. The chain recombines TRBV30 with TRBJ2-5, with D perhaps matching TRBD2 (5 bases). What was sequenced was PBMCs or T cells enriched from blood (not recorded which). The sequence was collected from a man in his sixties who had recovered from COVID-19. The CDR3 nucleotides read TGTGCCTGGAGTCGGGGTGGGGAGACCCAGTACTTC. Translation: CAWSRGGETQYF.